The clone carrying this T cell receptor beta chain was picked up a small number of times. What it recognizes is unknown. The record originates from a study of blood T cells in healthy people across ages. Findings and caveats of the study: Older age coincided with a roughly linear decline in TCR beta diversity per million T cells. Changes in expanded clonotypes were possibly confounded, as the CMV status of donors was unknown.

A second PCR of 7 to 11 cycles used a sample-barcoded 5' primer and a J-beta primer mix. Tagging of each cDNA molecule was performed by a template-switch adaptor with 12 random nucleotides. From the 5' RACE reads, TCRdb called clonotypes with MiXCR, one entry per CDR3 protein. The sample includes approximately 810,000 distinct CDR3 sequences, 29% of them seen just once. This CDR3 region has 14 residues. Looked up from germline, CDR1 is LGHNA and CDR2 is YNFKEQ. V shed 1 base and J shed 0 bases, with 6 bases lying between them. The V gene is TRBV4-2, the J gene TRBJ1-1; D is ambiguous. Sequenced input: blood. The sequence came from a woman older than 75 in good health. DNA for the CDR3: TGTGCCAGCAGCCAAGCCAGAATGAACACTGAAGCTTTCTTT. Protein product: CASSQARMNTEAFF.